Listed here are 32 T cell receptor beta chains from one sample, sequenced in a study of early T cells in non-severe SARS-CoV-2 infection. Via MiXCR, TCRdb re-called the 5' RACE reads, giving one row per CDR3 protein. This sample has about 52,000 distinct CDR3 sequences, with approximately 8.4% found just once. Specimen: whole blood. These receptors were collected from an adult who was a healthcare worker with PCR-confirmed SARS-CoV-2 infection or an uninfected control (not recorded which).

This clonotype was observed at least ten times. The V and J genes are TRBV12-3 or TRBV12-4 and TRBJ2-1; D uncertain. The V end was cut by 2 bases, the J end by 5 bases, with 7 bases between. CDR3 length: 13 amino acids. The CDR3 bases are TGTGCCAGCAGTTTACAACGGGACAATGAGCAGTTCTTC. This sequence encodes CASSLQRDNEQFF.

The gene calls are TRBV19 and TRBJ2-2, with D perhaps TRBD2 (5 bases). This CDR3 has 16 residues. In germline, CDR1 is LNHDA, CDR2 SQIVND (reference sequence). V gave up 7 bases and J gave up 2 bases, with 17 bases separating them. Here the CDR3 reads CASTFGGNGNTGELFF. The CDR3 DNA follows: TGTGCCAGTACCTTCGGAGGCAACGGCAACACCGGGGAGCTGTTTTTT.

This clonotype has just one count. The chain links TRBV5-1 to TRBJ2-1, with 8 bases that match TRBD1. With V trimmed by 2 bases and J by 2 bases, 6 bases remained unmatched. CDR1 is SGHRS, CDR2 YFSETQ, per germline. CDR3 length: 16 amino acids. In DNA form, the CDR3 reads TGCGCCAGCAGCTTCCGCGGACAGGGAACCTACAATGAGCAGTTCTTC. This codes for CASSFRGQGTYNEQFF.

The CDR3 DNA sequence: TGTGCCAGCAGCCAAGATCCCGCCGGCCACTATGGCTACACCTTC. Translated, it gives CASSQDPAGHYGYTF. The chain combines TRBV4-2 with TRBJ1-2; no clear D. The V gene lost 0 bases and the J gene lost 3 bases, with 11 bases spanning the gap. The CDR3 length is 15 residues. Germline-derived CDR1 and CDR2 are LGHNA and YNFKEQ.

The chain's CDR3 is CAGAGMSYEQYF. For the CDR3, the DNA is TGTGCCGGCGCGGGTATGAGCTACGAGCAGTACTTC. V usage is TRBV28 and J usage is TRBJ2-7; the D gene is possibly TRBD2 (5 bases). The CDR3 totals 12 residues. From germline, CDR1 is MDHEN and CDR2 SYDVKM. The V end lost 11 bases, the J end lost 3 bases, and 14 bases lay between the germline ends.

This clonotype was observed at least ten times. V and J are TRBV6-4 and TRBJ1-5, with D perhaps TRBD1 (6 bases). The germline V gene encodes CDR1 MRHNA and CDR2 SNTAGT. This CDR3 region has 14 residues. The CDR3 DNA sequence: TGTGTCGTAACACCCAGGGGTGGTGATCAGCCCCAGCATTTT. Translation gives CVVTPRGGDQPQHF.

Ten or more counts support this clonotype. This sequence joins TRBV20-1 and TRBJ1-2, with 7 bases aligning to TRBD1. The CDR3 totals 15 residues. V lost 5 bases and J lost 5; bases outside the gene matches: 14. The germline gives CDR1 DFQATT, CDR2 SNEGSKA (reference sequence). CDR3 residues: CSASPPGQIVYGYTF. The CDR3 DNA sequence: TGCAGTGCTTCTCCCCCGGGACAGATTGTTTATGGCTACACCTTC.

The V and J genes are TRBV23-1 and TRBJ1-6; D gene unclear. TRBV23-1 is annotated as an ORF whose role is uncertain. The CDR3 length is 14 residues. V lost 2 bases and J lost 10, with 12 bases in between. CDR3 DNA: TGCGCCAGCAGTCAAGGGGATTTCGGATCACCCCTCCACTTT. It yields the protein CASSQGDFGSPLHF.

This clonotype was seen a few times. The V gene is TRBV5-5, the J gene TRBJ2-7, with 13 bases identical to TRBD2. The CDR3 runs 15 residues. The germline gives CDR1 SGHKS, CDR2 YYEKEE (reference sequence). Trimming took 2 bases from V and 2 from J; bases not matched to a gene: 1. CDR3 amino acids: CASSFTSGGAYEQYF. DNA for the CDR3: TGTGCCAGCAGCTTCACTAGCGGGGGGGCCTACGAGCAGTACTTC.

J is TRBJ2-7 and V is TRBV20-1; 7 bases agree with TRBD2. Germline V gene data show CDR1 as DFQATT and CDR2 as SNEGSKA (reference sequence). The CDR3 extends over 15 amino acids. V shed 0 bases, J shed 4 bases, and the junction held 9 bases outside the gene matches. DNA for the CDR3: TGCAGTGCTAGAGAAAATAGCGGGCCCCAATACGAGCAGTACTTC. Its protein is CSARENSGPQYEQYF.

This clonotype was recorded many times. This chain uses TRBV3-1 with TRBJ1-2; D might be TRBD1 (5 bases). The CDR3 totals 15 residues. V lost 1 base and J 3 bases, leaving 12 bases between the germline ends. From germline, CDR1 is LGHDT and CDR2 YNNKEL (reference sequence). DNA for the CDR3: TGTGCCAGCAGCCAAGGCCGGCAGGGATACTATGGCTACACCTTC. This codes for CASSQGRQGYYGYTF.

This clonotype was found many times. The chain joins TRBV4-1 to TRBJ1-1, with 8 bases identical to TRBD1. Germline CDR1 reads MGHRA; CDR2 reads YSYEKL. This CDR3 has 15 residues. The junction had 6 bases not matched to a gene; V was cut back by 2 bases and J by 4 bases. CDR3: CASSQRQGIGTEAFF. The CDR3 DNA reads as TGCGCCAGCAGCCAACGACAGGGGATCGGCACTGAAGCTTTCTTT.

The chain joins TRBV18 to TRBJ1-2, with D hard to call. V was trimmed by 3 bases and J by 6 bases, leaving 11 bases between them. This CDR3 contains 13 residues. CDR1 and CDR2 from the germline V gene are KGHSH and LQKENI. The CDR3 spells CASSPFGEDGYTF. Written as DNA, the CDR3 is TGTGCCAGCTCACCGTTTGGTGAGGATGGCTACACCTTC.

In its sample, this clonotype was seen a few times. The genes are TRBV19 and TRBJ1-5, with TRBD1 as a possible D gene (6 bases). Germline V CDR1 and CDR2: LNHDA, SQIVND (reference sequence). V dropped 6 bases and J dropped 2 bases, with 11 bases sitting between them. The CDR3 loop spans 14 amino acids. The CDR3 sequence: CASSGQSRNQPQHF. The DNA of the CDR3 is TGTGCCAGTAGCGGACAGAGCCGCAATCAGCCCCAGCATTTT.

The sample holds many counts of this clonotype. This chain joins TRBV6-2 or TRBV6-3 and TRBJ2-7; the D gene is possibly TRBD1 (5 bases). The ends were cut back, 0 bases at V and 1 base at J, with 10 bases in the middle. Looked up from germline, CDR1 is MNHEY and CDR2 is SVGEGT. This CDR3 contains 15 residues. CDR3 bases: TGTGCCAGCAGTTACTCGACAGACCTATCCTACGAGCAGTACTTC. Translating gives CASSYSTDLSYEQYF.

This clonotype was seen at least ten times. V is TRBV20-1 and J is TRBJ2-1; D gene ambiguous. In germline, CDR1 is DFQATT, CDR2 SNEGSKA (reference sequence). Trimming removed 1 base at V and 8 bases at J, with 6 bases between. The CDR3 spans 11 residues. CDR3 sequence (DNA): TGCAGTGCTAGAGGGGGATATGAGCAGTTCTTC. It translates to CSARGGYEQFF.

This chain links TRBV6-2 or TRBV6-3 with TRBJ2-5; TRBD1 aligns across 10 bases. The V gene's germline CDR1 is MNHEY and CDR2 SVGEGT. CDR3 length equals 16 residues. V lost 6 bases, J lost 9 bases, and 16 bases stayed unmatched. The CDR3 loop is CASSPNRDRGSRSQYF. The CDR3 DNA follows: TGTGCCAGCAGCCCAAACCGGGACAGGGGTTCTCGGTCCCAGTACTTC.

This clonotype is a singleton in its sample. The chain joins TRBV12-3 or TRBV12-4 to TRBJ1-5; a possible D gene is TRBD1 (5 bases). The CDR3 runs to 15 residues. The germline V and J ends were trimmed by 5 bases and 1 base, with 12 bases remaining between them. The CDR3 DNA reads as TGTGCCAGCAGTATGGGGACGGCCAGCAATCAGCCCCAGCATTTT. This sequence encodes CASSMGTASNQPQHF.

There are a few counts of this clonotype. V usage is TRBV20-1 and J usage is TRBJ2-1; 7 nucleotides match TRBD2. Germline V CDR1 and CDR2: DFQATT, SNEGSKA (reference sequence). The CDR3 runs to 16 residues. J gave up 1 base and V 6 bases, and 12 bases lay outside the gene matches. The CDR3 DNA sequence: TGCAGTGCCCGAATGTTCCTAGCGGAATCCTACAATGAGCAGTTCTTC. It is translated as CSARMFLAESYNEQFF.

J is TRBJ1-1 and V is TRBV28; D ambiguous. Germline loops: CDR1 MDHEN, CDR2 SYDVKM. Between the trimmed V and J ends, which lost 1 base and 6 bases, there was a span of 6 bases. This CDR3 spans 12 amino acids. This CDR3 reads CASSLSPAEAFF. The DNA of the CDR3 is TGTGCCAGCAGTTTATCCCCGGCTGAAGCTTTCTTT.

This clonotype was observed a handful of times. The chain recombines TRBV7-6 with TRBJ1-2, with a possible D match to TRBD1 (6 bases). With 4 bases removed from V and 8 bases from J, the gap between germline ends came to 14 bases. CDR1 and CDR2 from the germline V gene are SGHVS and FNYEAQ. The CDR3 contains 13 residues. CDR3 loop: CASSSSGGGGYTF. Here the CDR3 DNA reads TGTGCCAGCAGCTCCTCGGGGGGCGGCGGCTACACCTTC.

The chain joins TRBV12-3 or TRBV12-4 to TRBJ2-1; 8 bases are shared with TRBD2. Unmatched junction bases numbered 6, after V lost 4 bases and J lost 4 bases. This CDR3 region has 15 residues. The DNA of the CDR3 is TGTGCCAGCAGTTCCGACGGGGGGGCTTACAATGAGCAGTTCTTC. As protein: CASSSDGGAYNEQFF.

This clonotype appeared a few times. In nucleotides, the CDR3 is TGTGCCAGCAGTTACCTTACTAGCCCCAAATCCAATGAGCAGTTCTTC. The encoded protein is CASSYLTSPKSNEQFF. This rearrangement joins TRBV6-5 to TRBJ2-1, with D perhaps TRBD2 (6 bases). Germline CDR1 MNHEY, CDR2 SVGAGI. With 2 bases removed from V and 6 bases from J, the gap between germline ends came to 17 bases. CDR3 length equals 16 residues.

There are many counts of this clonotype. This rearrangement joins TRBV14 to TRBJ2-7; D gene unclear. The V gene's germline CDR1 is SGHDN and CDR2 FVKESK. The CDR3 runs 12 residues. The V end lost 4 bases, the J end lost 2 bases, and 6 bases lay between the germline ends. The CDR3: CASSRAAYEQYF. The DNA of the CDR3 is TGTGCCAGCAGCCGGGCCGCCTACGAGCAGTACTTC.

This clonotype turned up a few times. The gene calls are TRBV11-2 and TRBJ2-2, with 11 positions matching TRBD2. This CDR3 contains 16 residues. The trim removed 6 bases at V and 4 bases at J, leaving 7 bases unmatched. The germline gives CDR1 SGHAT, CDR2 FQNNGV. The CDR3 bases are TGTGCCAGCAGAATAGCGGGAGGGCCGATCACCGGGGAGCTGTTTTTT. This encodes CASRIAGGPITGELFF.

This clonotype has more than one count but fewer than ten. The CDR3 sequence is CASSAGQGQPQHF. CDR3 DNA sequence: TGTGCCAGCTCCGCGGGGCAGGGTCAGCCCCAGCATTTT. V and J are TRBV27 and TRBJ1-5; possible D gene TRBD1, 5 bases. Germline CDR1 MNHEY, CDR2 SMNVEV (reference sequence). This CDR3 has 13 residues. Trimming pared 8 bases from V and 6 bases from J, leaving 14 bases between.

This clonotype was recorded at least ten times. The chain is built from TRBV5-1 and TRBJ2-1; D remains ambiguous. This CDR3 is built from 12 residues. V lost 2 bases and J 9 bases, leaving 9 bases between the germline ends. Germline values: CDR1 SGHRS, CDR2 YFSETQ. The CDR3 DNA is TGCGCCAGCAGCTTCGACCTTCGTGAGCAGTTCTTC. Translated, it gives CASSFDLREQFF.

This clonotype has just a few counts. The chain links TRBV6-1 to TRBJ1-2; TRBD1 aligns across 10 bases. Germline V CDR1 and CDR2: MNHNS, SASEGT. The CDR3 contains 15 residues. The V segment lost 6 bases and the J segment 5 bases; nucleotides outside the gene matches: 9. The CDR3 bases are TGTGCCAGCAGCAACCGGGACAGGGGCTTATATGGCTACACCTTC. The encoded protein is CASSNRDRGLYGYTF.

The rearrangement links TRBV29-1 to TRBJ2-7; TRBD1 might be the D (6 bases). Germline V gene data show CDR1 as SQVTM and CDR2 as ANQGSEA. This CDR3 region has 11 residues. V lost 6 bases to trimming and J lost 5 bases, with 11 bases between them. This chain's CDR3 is CSVTQGNEQYF. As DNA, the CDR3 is TGCAGCGTAACACAGGGAAACGAGCAGTACTTC.

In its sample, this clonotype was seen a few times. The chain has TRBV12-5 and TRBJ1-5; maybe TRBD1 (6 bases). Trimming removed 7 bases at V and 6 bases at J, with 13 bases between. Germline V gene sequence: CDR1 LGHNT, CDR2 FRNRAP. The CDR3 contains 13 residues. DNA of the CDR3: TGTGCTAGTGCCTACAGGGATAGTCAGCCCCAGCATTTT. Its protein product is CASAYRDSQPQHF.

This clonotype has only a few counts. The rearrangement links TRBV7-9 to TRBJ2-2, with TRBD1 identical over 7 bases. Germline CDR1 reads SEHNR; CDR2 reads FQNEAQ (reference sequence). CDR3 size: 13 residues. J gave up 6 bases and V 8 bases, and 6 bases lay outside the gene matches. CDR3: CASSYRGPGELFF. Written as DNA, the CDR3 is TGTGCCAGCTCCTACAGGGGACCCGGGGAGCTGTTTTTT.

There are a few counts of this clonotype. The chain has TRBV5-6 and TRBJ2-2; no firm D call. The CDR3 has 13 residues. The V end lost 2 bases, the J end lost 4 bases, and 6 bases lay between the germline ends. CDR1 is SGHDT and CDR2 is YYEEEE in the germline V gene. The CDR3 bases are TGTGCCAGCAGCTTCATACGCACCGGGGAGCTGTTTTTT. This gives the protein CASSFIRTGELFF.